Below, 15 T cell receptor beta chains from the same sample are listed, as sequenced in a study of cytomegalovirus exposure and HLA in healthy donors. The study ran its PCR with 60 Vbeta and 13 Jbeta primers. Some clones are missing from TCRdb's copy, which holds only in-frame ones; the method was immunoSEQ multiplex PCR. The sample lists some 200,000 clones, roughly four fifths occurring once. The sequencing sample was made of PBMCs. All receptors derive from a girl aged 10 to 17 in good health and CMV-seronegative.

The CDR3 coding sequence is TGTGCCAGTAGTATTGGGCTAGCGGGAGGGAATACGCAGTATTTT. Translated, it gives CASSIGLAGGNTQYF. J is TRBJ2-3 and V is TRBV19, with 12 bases aligning to TRBD2. CDR3 length: 15 residues. Germline CDR1 is LNHDA and CDR2 is SQIVND (reference sequence). V lost 3 bases to trimming and J lost 7 bases; unmatched junction nucleotides: 5.

J is TRBJ1-1 and V is TRBV18; TRBD1 agrees at 8 bases. V shed 3 bases and J 7 bases; nucleotides not matched to a gene: 4. The germline V gene encodes CDR1 KGHSH and CDR2 LQKENI. CDR3 size: 13 residues. This CDR3 is CASSPDRASEAFF. CDR3 DNA: TGTGCCAGCTCACCGGACAGGGCGAGTGAAGCTTTCTTT.

In its sample, this clone was seen once. J is TRBJ1-2 and V is TRBV7-9; no clear D gene. Germline lookup yields CDR1 SEHNR and CDR2 FQNEAQ (reference sequence). CDR3 length: 10 amino acids. V gave up 8 bases and J gave up 2 bases, with 3 bases separating them. The CDR3 region has the DNA TGTGCCAGCCGGAACTATGGCTACACCTTC. Protein product: CASRNYGYTF. The full variable domain, completed using reference TRBV7-9 and TRBJ1-2, is DTGVSQNPRHKITKRGQNVTFRCDPISEHNRLYWYRQTLGQGPEFLTYFQNEAQLEKSRLLSDRFSAERPKGSFSTLEIQRTEQGDSAMYLCASRNYGYTFGSGTRLTVV.

This rearrangement joins TRBV6-1 to TRBJ1-1, with 7 bases matching TRBD1. The V segment lost 0 bases and the J segment 6 bases; nucleotides outside the gene matches: 10. Germline CDR1 is MNHNS and CDR2 is SASEGT. The CDR3 contains 16 residues. The CDR3 is CASSEAGKGANAEAFF. The CDR3 DNA reads TGTGCCAGCAGTGAAGCTGGTAAGGGGGCCAACGCTGAAGCTTTCTTT.

V and J are TRBV28 and TRBJ1-1; 7 bases are shared with TRBD1. There are 13 residues in the CDR3. The germline V gene has CDR1 MDHEN and CDR2 SYDVKM. V trimming: 10 bases; J trimming: 11 bases; junction bases outside the gene matches: 16. CDR3 nucleotides: TGTGCCACCTTGAGACAGGGTGGACTTGAGGCTTTCTTT. This translates into CATLRQGGLEAFF.

In this sample, this clone turned up once. The genes are TRBV5-6 and TRBJ2-7, with 7 bases that match TRBD1. Germline V gives CDR1 SGHDT, CDR2 YYEEEE. The CDR3 is 13 amino acids. Trimming at V came to 4 bases and at J to 6 bases, leaving 7 bases not matched to a gene. The chain's CDR3 is CASSHGQVTEQYF. The CDR3 DNA sequence: TGTGCCAGCAGCCATGGACAGGTTACCGAGCAGTACTTC.

The table lists this clone with a count of one. The V gene is TRBV7-3, the J gene TRBJ2-3, with 9 bases fitting TRBD1. V lost 4 bases to trimming and J lost 4 bases; unmatched junction nucleotides: 3. From germline, CDR1 is SGHTA and CDR2 FQGTGA. There are 14 residues in the CDR3. For the CDR3, the DNA is TGTGCCAGCAGCTCCGACAGGGGGTCAGATACGCAGTATTTT. This codes for CASSSDRGSDTQYF. The whole variable domain, remainder taken from reference TRBV7-3 and TRBJ2-3, is GAGVSQTPSNKVTEKGKYVELRCDPISGHTALYWYRQSLGQGPEFLIYFQGTGAADDSGLPNDRFFAVRPEGSVSTLKIQRTERGDSAVYLCASSSDRGSDTQYFGPGTRLTVL.

J is TRBJ1-2 and V is TRBV10-3, with 7 bases identical to TRBD1. V shed 10 bases, J shed 4 bases, and the junction held 12 bases outside the gene matches. The CDR3 consists of 14 residues. Germline V lookup: CDR1 ENHRY, CDR2 SYGVKD. This CDR3 reads CATSPRDSPYGYTF. Written as DNA, the CDR3 is TGTGCCACTTCCCCTCGGGACAGTCCCTATGGCTACACCTTC.

This clone has more than one count but fewer than ten. The chain combines TRBV5-1 with TRBJ1-1, with a tentative D call TRBD1 (5 bases). Germline assignment: CDR1 SGHRS and CDR2 YFSETQ. The CDR3 consists of 14 residues. Trimming removed 5 bases from V and 4 bases from J, with 15 bases in between. CDR3 in DNA: TGCGCCAGCAGGGAAATTAGGGGTAGCACTGAAGCTTTCTTT. Its protein is CASREIRGSTEAFF. The full variable domain, in which reference TRBV5-1 and TRBJ1-1 provide the parts outside the CDR3, is KAGVTQTPRYLIKTRGQQVTLSCSPISGHRSVSWYQQTPGQGLQFLFEYFSETQRNKGNFPGRFSGRQFSNSRSEMNVSTLELGDSALYLCASREIRGSTEAFFGQGTRLTVV.

This clone is a singleton in its sample. The same CDR3 arises from other DNA sequences in this sample as well. This chain connects TRBV7-2 to TRBJ1-1; D is ambiguous. Germline-derived CDR1 and CDR2 are SGHTA and FQGNSA. The CDR3 is 13 amino acids. Trimming pared 5 bases from V and 4 bases from J, leaving 11 bases between. The CDR3 reads CASSPKSRTEAFF. CDR3 bases: TGTGCCAGCAGCCCCAAGTCGCGCACTGAAGCTTTCTTT.

The chain joins TRBV5-4 to TRBJ2-7; maybe TRBD1 (5 bases). Trimming took 6 bases from V and 3 from J, leaving 13 bases between them. The CDR3 extends over 13 amino acids. CDR1 SGHNT and CDR2 YYREEE come from the germline V gene (reference sequence). This chain's CDR3 is CASNPDSSYEQYF. In DNA form, the CDR3 reads TGTGCCAGCAACCCTGACAGCAGCTACGAGCAGTACTTC.

The chain combines TRBV18 with TRBJ2-3; TRBD2 matches 13 bases. The CDR3 loop spans 19 amino acids. The trim removed 5 bases at V and 2 bases at J, leaving 13 bases unmatched. CDR1 and CDR2 from the germline V gene are KGHSH and LQKENI. The CDR3 loop is CASSTGLAGAGLDTDTQYF. Here the CDR3 DNA reads TGTGCCAGCTCAACAGGACTAGCGGGGGCAGGGCTCGACACAGATACGCAGTATTTT.

This clone occurred a few times. The rearrangement uses TRBV2 and TRBJ2-5, with unresolved D. The CDR3 consists of 12 residues. Germline CDR1 SNHLY, CDR2 FYNNEI. Trimming shortened V by 6 bases and J by 0 bases, and 5 bases separated the two germline ends. CDR3 bases: TGTGCCAGCAGCCGTGACCAAGAGACCCAGTACTTC. Its protein product is CASSRDQETQYF. Looking up the rest from reference TRBV2 and TRBJ2-5 gives the full variable domain: EPEVTQTPSHQVTQMGQEVILRCVPISNHLYFYWYRQILGQKVEFLVSFYNNEISEKSEIFDDQFSVERPDGSNFTLKIRSTKLEDSAMYFCASSRDQETQYFGPGTRLLVL.

V is TRBV6-1 and J is TRBJ2-7; possible D gene TRBD2, 7 bases. The V end was cut by 6 bases, the J end by 7 bases, with 22 bases between. The CDR3 consists of 15 residues. Germline V gene sequence: CDR1 MNHNS, CDR2 SASEGT. CDR3 DNA: TGTGCCAGCAGCGAGGGGGGGCATCCGTCAGTGGAGCAGTACTTC. The encoded protein is CASSEGGHPSVEQYF.

The rearrangement uses TRBV10-3 and TRBJ2-1; unclear D gene. The V end was cut by 7 bases, the J end by 7 bases, with 14 bases between. The V gene's germline CDR1 is ENHRY and CDR2 SYGVKD. The CDR3 extends over 13 amino acids. The CDR3 reads CAIKSSTTNEQFF. The CDR3, as DNA: TGTGCCATCAAATCCTCCACCACTAATGAGCAGTTCTTC.